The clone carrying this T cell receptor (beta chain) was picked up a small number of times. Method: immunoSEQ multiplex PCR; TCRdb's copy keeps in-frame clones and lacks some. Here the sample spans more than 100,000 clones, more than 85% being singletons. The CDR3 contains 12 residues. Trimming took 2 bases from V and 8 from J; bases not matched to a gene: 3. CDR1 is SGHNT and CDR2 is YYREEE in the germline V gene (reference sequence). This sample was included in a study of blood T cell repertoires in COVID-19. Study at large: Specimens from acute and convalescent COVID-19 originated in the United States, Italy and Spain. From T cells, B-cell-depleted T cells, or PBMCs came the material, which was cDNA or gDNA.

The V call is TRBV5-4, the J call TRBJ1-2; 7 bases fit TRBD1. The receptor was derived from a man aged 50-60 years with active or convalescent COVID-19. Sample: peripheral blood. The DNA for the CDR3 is TGTGCCAGCAGCTTCGGACAGGTCGGCTACACCTTC. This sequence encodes CASSFGQVGYTF.